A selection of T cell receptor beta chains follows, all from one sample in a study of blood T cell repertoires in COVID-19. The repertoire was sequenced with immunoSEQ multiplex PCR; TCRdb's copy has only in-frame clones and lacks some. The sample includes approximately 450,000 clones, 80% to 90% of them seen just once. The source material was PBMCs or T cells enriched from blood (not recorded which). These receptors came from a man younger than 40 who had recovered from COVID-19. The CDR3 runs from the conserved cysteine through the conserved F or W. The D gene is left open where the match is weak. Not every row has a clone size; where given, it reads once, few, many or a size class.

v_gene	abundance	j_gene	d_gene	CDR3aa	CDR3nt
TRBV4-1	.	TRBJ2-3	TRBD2	CASSRYSGRNTDTQYF	TGCGCCAGCAGCCGGTATAGCGGGCGGAACACAGATACGCAGTATTTT
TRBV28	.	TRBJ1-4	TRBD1	CASSPGQAATNEKLFF	TGTGCCAGCAGTCCCGGACAGGCCGCAACTAATGAAAAACTGTTTTTT
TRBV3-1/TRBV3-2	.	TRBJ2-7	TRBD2	CASSPAGVFHEQYF	TGTGCCAGCTCGCCGGCGGGAGTATTCCACGAGCAGTACTTC
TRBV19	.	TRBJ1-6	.	CASSIDRNNSPLHF	TGTGCCAGTAGTATAGACAGAAATAATTCACCCCTCCACTTT
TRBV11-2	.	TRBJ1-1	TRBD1	CASSLGIGTGYKEAFF	TGTGCCAGCAGCTTAGGCATCGGGACAGGGTATAAGGAAGCTTTCTTT
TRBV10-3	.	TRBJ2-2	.	CATRTAHTGELFF	TGTGCCACAAGGACAGCGCACACCGGGGAGCTGTTTTTT
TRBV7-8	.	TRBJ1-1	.	CASSPTALNTEAFF	TGTGCCAGCAGCCCGACTGCTTTGAACACTGAAGCTTTCTTT
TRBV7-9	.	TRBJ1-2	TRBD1	CASSPPTGEDYGYTF	TGTGCCAGCAGCCCCCCGACAGGGGAAGACTATGGCTACACCTTC
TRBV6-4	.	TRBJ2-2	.	CASSETGLNTGELFF	TGTGCCAGCAGTGAGACAGGACTTAACACCGGGGAGCTGTTTTTT
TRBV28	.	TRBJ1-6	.	CASSTSLRSYNSPLHF	TGTGCCAGCAGTACCAGTCTGAGGTCCTATAATTCACCCCTCCACTTT
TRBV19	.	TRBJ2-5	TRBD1	CASSELQGGKEETQYF	TGTGCCAGTAGTGAATTACAGGGGGGAAAAGAAGAGACCCAGTACTTC
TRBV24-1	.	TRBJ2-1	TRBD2	CATSGPPGGDNEQFF	TGTGCCACCAGTGGTCCGCCGGGAGGGGACAATGAGCAGTTCTTC
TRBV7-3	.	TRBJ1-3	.	CASSLQGGNTIYF	TGTGCCAGCAGCTTACAGGGAGGAAACACCATATATTTT
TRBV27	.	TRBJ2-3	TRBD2	CATRLAGFDTQYF	TGTGCCACCCGACTAGCGGGATTTGATACGCAGTATTTT
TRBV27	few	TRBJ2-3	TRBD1	CASSLWPPAGGGTDTQYF	TGTGCCAGCAGTTTATGGCCCCCCGCAGGGGGTGGCACAGATACGCAGTATTTT
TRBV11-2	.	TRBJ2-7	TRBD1	CASGQGHNSYEQYF	TGTGCCAGCGGACAGGGACATAATTCCTACGAGCAGTACTTC
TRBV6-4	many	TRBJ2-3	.	CASSDSTRDTDTQYF	TGTGCCAGCAGTGACTCGACCAGGGACACAGATACGCAGTATTTT
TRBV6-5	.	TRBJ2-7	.	CASNELGSYEQYF	TGTGCCAGCAACGAACTAGGGTCCTACGAGCAGTACTTC
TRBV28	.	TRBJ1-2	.	CAIPGNYGYTF	TGTGCCATTCCCGGGAACTATGGCTACACCTTC
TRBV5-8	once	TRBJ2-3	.	CASSLEGRKSDTQYF	TGTGCCAGCAGCCTGGAGGGGCGGAAGTCAGATACGCAGTATTTT
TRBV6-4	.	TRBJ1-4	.	CASRAQGLNNEKLFF	TGTGCCAGCAGGGCCCAGGGACTGAATAATGAAAAACTGTTTTTT
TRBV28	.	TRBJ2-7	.	CASSSTLHPIYEQYF	TGTGCCAGCAGCTCGACACTCCACCCAATCTACGAGCAGTACTTC
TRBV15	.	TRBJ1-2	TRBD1	CATSKGTGYDYGYTF	TGTGCCACCAGCAAGGGGACAGGGTATGACTATGGCTACACCTTC
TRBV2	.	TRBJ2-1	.	CASATTGTTYNEQFF	TGTGCCAGCGCTACCACCGGGACAACCTACAATGAGCAGTTCTTC
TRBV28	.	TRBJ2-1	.	CASSLFTGRNEQFF	TGTGCCAGCAGTTTATTCACAGGCAGAAATGAGCAGTTCTTC
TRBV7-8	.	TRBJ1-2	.	CASRLTASGGYTF	TGTGCCAGCAGGCTAACGGCCTCGGGGGGCTACACCTTC
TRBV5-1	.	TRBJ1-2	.	CASSPAPGHLTDYGYTF	TGCGCCAGCAGCCCGGCCCCCGGACACCTAACGGACTATGGCTACACCTTC
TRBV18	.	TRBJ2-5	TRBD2	CASSPPGLAGETQYF	TGTGCCAGCTCCCCCCCGGGACTAGCAGGGGAGACCCAGTACTTC
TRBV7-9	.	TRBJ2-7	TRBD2	CASSLGSGTSYEQYF	TGTGCCAGCAGCTTAGGGAGCGGGACCTCCTACGAGCAGTACTTC
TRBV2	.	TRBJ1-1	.	CASSSTEAFF	TGTGCCAGCAGCTCCACTGAAGCTTTCTTT
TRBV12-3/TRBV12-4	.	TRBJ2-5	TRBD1	CASSPGGEETQYF	TGTGCCAGCAGCCCAGGGGGAGAGGAGACCCAGTACTTC
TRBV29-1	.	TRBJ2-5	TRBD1	CSVERQGARETQYF	TGCAGCGTTGAGAGACAGGGGGCGCGGGAGACCCAGTACTTC
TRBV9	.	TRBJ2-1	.	CASSSPTGGPYNEQFF	TGTGCCAGCAGCTCCCCGACTGGGGGCCCCTACAATGAGCAGTTCTTC
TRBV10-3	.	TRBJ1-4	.	CAISELQNEKLFF	TGTGCCATCAGTGAGTTACAGAATGAAAAACTGTTTTTT
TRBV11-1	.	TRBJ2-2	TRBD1	CASSLAKGQINTGELFF	TGTGCCAGCAGCTTAGCTAAGGGACAGATAAACACCGGGGAGCTGTTTTTT
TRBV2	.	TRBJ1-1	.	CASNLKGGTEAFF	TGTGCCAGCAACCTGAAGGGAGGGACTGAAGCTTTCTTT
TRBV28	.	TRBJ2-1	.	CASEAGTILDEQFF	TGTGCCAGCGAGGCAGGGACAATTCTGGATGAGCAGTTCTTC
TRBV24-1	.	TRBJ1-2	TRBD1	CATSDPGQYYGYTF	TGTGCCACCAGTGACCCGGGACAGTACTATGGCTACACCTTC
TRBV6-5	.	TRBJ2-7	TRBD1	CASQPGDRRAYF	TGTGCCAGCCAACCGGGGGACAGGAGGGCGTACTTC
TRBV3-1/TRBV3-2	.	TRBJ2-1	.	CASSVVAVRSSYNEQFF	TGTGCCAGCAGCGTCGTAGCGGTCCGCAGCTCCTACAATGAGCAGTTCTTC
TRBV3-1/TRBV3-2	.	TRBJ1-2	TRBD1	CASSQLQGLYTF	TGTGCCAGCAGCCAACTACAGGGGCTCTACACCTTC
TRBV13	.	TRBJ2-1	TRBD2	CASSTRLATDNEQFF	TGTGCCAGCAGCACCCGACTAGCAACGGACAATGAGCAGTTCTTC
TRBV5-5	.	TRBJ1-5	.	CASSLAVWQGNQPQHF	TGTGCCAGCAGCTTGGCGGTGTGGCAGGGAAATCAGCCCCAGCATTTT
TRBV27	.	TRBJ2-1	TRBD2	CASGGTSAGEYNEQFF	TGTGCCAGCGGGGGGACTAGCGCTGGAGAATACAATGAGCAGTTCTTC
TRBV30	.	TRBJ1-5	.	CPRNRNQPQHF	TGTCCCCGGAACAGGAATCAGCCCCAGCATTTT
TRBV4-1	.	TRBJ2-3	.	CASSYGRTDTQYF	TGCGCCAGCAGTTACGGGAGAACAGATACGCAGTATTTT
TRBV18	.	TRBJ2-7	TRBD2	CASSPGGTPYEQYF	TGTGCCAGCTCACCGGGGGGGACCCCCTACGAGCAGTACTTC
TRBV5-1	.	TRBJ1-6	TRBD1	CASSLNRGINNSPLHF	TGCGCCAGCAGCTTGAACAGGGGGATTAATAATTCACCCCTCCACTTT
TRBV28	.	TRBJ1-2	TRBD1	CASGAGTGRARGGYTF	TGTGCCAGCGGGGCCGGGACAGGGAGGGCCCGGGGGGGCTACACCTTC
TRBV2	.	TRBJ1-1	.	CASSVYRENTEAFF	TGTGCCAGCAGTGTATACAGGGAGAACACTGAAGCTTTCTTT
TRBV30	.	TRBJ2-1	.	CACPVAGINEQFF	TGTGCCTGCCCGGTGGCAGGGATAAATGAGCAGTTCTTC
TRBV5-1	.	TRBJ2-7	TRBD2	CASKGLAGSRSYEQYF	TGCGCCAGCAAGGGACTAGCGGGATCTCGCTCCTACGAGCAGTACTTC
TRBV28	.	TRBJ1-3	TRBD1	CASSLAGQGAGNTIYF	TGTGCCAGCAGTTTAGCTGGACAGGGGGCTGGAAACACCATATATTTT
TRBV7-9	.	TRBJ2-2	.	CASSLEQAGELFF	TGTGCCAGCAGCTTAGAACAGGCCGGGGAGCTGTTTTTT
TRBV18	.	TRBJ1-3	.	CASSPQTGSGNTIYF	TGTGCCAGCTCACCCCAGACAGGCTCTGGAAACACCATATATTTT
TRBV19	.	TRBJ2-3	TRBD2	CASSFLAGVKDTQYF	TGTGCCAGTAGTTTCCTAGCGGGAGTGAAAGATACGCAGTATTTT
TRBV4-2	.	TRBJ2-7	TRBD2	CASSYAGGTSGPDEEQYF	TGTGCCAGCAGCTACGCGGGAGGGACTAGCGGGCCGGACGAGGAGCAGTACTTC
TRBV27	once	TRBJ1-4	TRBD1	CASSTLPGQGDRKLFF	TGTGCCAGCAGTACCCTACCGGGACAGGGGGATCGAAAACTGTTTTTT